Listed below are T cell receptor beta chains from one sample, sequenced in a study of T cells in Graves' hyperthyroidism and ophthalmopathy. TCRdb ran MiXCR on the multiplex PCR reads and lists one entry per CDR3 protein. This sample yields about 560,000 distinct CDR3 sequences, of which 15% to 19% are seen a single time; around 6.6% belongs to the top ten. The sequenced sample was blood. The receptor source for this set is a woman in her thirties with Graves' hyperthyroidism. Both conserved end residues are part of each CDR3. A D gene is named only where the DNA matches it firmly. Size is stated for part of the rows, as once, few or many counts, or as a class when the clone is expanded.

clone size	V gene	D gene	J gene	CDR3 protein	CDR3 DNA
few	TRBV6-6	.	TRBJ1-2	CASSYGQYNYGYTF	TGTGCCAGCAGTTACGGACAGTATAACTATGGCTACACCTTC
.	TRBV7-2	TRBD2	TRBJ2-1	CASGTSGMWHGEQFF	TGTGCCAGCGGGACTAGCGGGATGTGGCACGGTGAGCAGTTCTTC
few	TRBV7-9	.	TRBJ1-4	CASSLAGRAEEKLFF	TGTGCCAGCAGCTTAGCGGGCAGGGCAGAAGAAAAACTGTTTTTT
few	TRBV7-3	.	TRBJ2-7	CASSRDFVGEQYF	TGTGCCAGCAGCCGGGACTTCGTGGGCGAGCAGTACTTC
.	TRBV28	.	TRBJ1-3	CASSLSPGSSGNTIYF	TGTGCCAGCAGTTTATCCCCGGGGAGCTCTGGAAACACCATATATTTT
many	TRBV3-1	.	TRBJ2-3	CASSPNGDTQYF	TGTGCCAGCAGCCCTAACGGGGATACGCAGTATTTT
many	TRBV29-1	.	TRBJ1-1	CSVSRTRARYTEAFF	TGCAGCGTTTCGAGAACCCGGGCCAGATACACTGAAGCTTTCTTT
many	TRBV2	.	TRBJ1-6	CASSGVLRVSSPLHF	TGTGCCAGCAGTGGTGTGCTCAGAGTATCATCACCCCTCCACTTT
.	TRBV30	TRBD2	TRBJ2-7	CASQGLAGIGKQYF	TGTGCCTCCCAGGGGCTAGCGGGGATTGGCAAGCAGTACTTC
few	TRBV18	.	TRBJ2-5	CASSPRVSGQETQYF	TGTGCCAGCTCACCCCGGGTGAGCGGCCAAGAGACCCAGTACTTC
.	TRBV7-9	.	TRBJ2-7	CASSKDSPYEQYF	TGTGCCAGCAGCAAGGACAGCCCCTACGAGCAGTACTTC
.	TRBV11-2	.	TRBJ2-1	CASSLTGFYDEQFF	TGTGCCAGCAGCTTGACAGGTTTTTACGATGAGCAGTTCTTC
many	TRBV12-3/TRBV12-4	TRBD1	TRBJ2-7	CASSFGQGTSGEQYF	TGTGCCAGCAGTTTCGGACAGGGCACCTCTGGTGAGCAGTACTTC
few	TRBV4-1	TRBD2	TRBJ2-2	CASSHWTSGSGGELFF	TGCGCCAGCAGCCACTGGACTAGCGGGAGTGGCGGGGAGCTGTTTTTT
many	TRBV7-3	.	TRBJ2-3	CASSLNLAPDTQYF	TGTGCCAGCAGCTTAAACCTAGCCCCAGATACGCAGTATTTT
few	TRBV20-1	TRBD2	TRBJ2-3	CSARVSSGRADTQYF	TGCAGCGCTAGGGTGTCTAGCGGGAGGGCCGATACGCAGTATTTT